This passage covers 11 T cell receptor beta chains from one sample sequenced in a study of blood T cell repertoires in COVID-19. Clones were read by immunoSEQ multiplex PCR, and TCRdb kept only the in-frame ones, dropping some. The data hold some 200,000 clones, with roughly 92% observed a single time. The sequenced sample consisted of peripheral blood. These receptors came from a man younger than 40 with COVID-19, enrolled during active disease.

The V gene is TRBV5-5, the J gene TRBJ2-1; 8 bases fit TRBD2. CDR1 is SGHKS and CDR2 is YYEKEE in the germline V gene (reference sequence). The V segment lost 3 bases and the J segment 10 bases; nucleotides outside the gene matches: 15. The CDR3 is 16 amino acids. The CDR3: CASSWGAGLGSGEQFF. The DNA of the CDR3 is TGTGCCAGCAGCTGGGGGGCGGGACTAGGTAGCGGCGAGCAGTTCTTC.

The chain is built from TRBV2 and TRBJ2-2; D gene ambiguous. This CDR3 has 14 amino acids. V lost 0 bases and J 3 bases, leaving 5 bases between the germline ends. The germline V gene has CDR1 SNHLY and CDR2 FYNNEI. The CDR3 reads CASSEAQDTGELFF. CDR3 coding DNA: TGTGCCAGCAGTGAAGCGCAGGACACCGGGGAGCTGTTTTTT.

The chain has TRBV4-2 and TRBJ2-1; D remains unclear. V dropped 0 bases and J dropped 7 bases, with 10 bases sitting between them. Germline V gene data show CDR1 as LGHNA and CDR2 as YNFKEQ. The CDR3 is 14 residues long. CDR3 loop: CASSQETSANEQFF. The CDR3, as DNA: TGTGCCAGCAGCCAAGAGACTTCCGCAAATGAGCAGTTCTTC.

The rearrangement links TRBV19 to TRBJ1-4; D unresolved. Germline loops: CDR1 LNHDA, CDR2 SQIVND (reference sequence). This CDR3 has 15 residues. Trimming left V 2 bases short and J 0 bases short, with 7 bases between. Here the CDR3 reads CASSIQIATNEKLFF. CDR3 bases: TGTGCCAGTAGTATACAGATTGCAACTAATGAAAAACTGTTTTTT.

The chain joins TRBV11-2 to TRBJ2-6, with 7 bases aligning to TRBD1. V shed 5 bases and J 4 bases; nucleotides not matched to a gene: 14. The CDR3 runs to 18 residues. CDR1 and CDR2 from the germline V gene are SGHAT and FQNNGV. The CDR3 sequence is CASSPRRQGVKGANVLTF. Written as DNA, the CDR3 is TGTGCCAGCAGCCCGAGACGACAGGGCGTAAAAGGGGCCAACGTCCTGACTTTC.

The chain couples TRBV5-6 to TRBJ1-1; the D gene is possibly TRBD1 (6 bases). The germline V and J ends were trimmed by 0 bases and 1 base, with 10 bases remaining between them. Germline lookup yields CDR1 SGHDT and CDR2 YYEEEE. CDR3 length equals 15 residues. In nucleotides, the CDR3 is TGTGCCAGCAGCTTGGATGGGGGCCCGAACACTGAAGCTTTCTTT. It is translated as CASSLDGGPNTEAFF.

The chain joins TRBV6-5 to TRBJ1-3; maybe TRBD1 (5 bases). The CDR3 covers 15 residues. The V end lost 5 bases, the J end lost 0 bases, and 11 bases lay between the germline ends. In germline, CDR1 is MNHEY, CDR2 SVGAGI. CDR3: CASSPLTASGNTIYF. The CDR3 nucleotides are TGTGCCAGCAGTCCCCTGACAGCCTCTGGAAACACCATATATTTT.

The rearrangement joins TRBV4-1 to TRBJ2-7; D is ambiguous. CDR1 is MGHRA, CDR2 YSYEKL, per germline. This CDR3 contains 15 residues. The V and J ends lost 3 bases and 2 bases respectively, with 14 bases between them. The CDR3 spells CASSQETTNPYEQYF. In DNA, the CDR3 is TGCGCCAGCAGCCAGGAGACCACAAATCCCTACGAGCAGTACTTC.

V and J are TRBV13 and TRBJ2-7; D may be TRBD2 (5 bases). From germline, CDR1 is PRHDT and CDR2 FYEKMQ (reference sequence). The CDR3 totals 15 residues. Trimming shortened V by 2 bases and J by 1 base, and 12 bases separated the two germline ends. In DNA, the CDR3 is TGTGCCAGCAGCTTACCACTGGGAGAGTCCTACGAGCAGTACTTC. This encodes CASSLPLGESYEQYF.

The chain carries TRBV14 and TRBJ1-4; TRBD1 matches 7 bases. The CDR3 is made up of 16 amino acids. The ends lost 1 base at V and 3 bases at J; junction bases unmatched: 5. Germline V CDR1 and CDR2: SGHDN, FVKESK. CDR3 in amino acids: CASSQGLGTANEKLFF. The CDR3, as DNA: TGTGCCAGCAGCCAAGGTTTAGGGACAGCTAATGAAAAACTGTTTTTT.

The rearrangement links TRBV5-1 to TRBJ2-1, with 7 positions matching TRBD1. J was trimmed by 5 bases and V by 3 bases; bases with no gene match: 8. Germline CDR1 is SGHRS and CDR2 is YFSETQ. This CDR3 spans 15 amino acids. The CDR3 region has the DNA TGCGCCAGCAGCTCGGACAGGACCTTTAACAATGAGCAGTTCTTC. Translation: CASSSDRTFNNEQFF.